This TCR beta chain was sequenced for a study of STAT5B mutations in CD4+ large granular lymphocyte leukemia. Study at large: Among healthy controls, a particular HLA allele went with more CDR3 'QG' motifs.

Sequencing used immunoSEQ multiplex PCR; TCRdb keeps in-frame clones, though not all of them. The table shows 45,000 to 50,000 clones, with roughly 80% occurring only once. Trimming shortened V by 3 bases and J by 3 bases, and 4 bases separated the two germline ends. This CDR3 has 11 amino acids. CDR1 and CDR2 from the germline V gene are SGHRS and YFSETQ. Sequencing was done on a sample of CD4+ T cells from blood buffy coats. The clonotype was recovered from a human donor in good health. The chain is built from TRBV5-1 and TRBJ2-7; D is unresolved. CDR3 sequence: CASSSVYEQYF. In DNA, the CDR3 is TGCGCCAGCAGCTCGGTCTACGAGCAGTACTTC.